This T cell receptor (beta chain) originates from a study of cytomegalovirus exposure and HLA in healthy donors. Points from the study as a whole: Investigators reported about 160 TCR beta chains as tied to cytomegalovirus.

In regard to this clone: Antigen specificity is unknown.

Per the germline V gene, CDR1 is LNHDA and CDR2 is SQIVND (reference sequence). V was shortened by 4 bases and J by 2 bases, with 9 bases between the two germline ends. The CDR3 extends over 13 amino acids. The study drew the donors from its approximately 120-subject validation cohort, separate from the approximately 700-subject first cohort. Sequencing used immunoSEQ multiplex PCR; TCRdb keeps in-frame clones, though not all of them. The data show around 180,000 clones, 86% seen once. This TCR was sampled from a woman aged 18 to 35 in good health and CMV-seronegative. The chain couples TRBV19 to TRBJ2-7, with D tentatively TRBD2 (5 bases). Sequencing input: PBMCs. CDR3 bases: TGTGCCAGTAGTAAGGCGGGCCCCTACGAGCAGTACTTC. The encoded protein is CASSKAGPYEQYF.